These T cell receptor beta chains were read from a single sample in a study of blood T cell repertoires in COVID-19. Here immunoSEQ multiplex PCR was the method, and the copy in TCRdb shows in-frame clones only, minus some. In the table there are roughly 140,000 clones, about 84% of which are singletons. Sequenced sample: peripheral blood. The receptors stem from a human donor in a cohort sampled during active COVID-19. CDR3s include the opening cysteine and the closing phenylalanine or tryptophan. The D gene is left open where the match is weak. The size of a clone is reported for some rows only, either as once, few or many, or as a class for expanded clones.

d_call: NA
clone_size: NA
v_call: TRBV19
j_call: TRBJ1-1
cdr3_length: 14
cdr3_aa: CASSGNRDGTEAFF
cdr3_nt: TGTGCCAGTAGCGGGAACAGGGACGGCACTGAAGCTTTCTTT

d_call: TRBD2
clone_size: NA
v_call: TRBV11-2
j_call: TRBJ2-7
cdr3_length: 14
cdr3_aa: CASSSAGVVYEQYF
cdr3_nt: TGTGCCAGCAGCTCGGCGGGGGTTGTCTACGAGCAGTACTTC

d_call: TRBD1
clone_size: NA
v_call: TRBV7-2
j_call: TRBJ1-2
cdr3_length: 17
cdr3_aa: CASSLGPAGGGGNGYTF
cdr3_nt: TGTGCCAGCAGCTTAGGGCCCGCAGGGGGCGGAGGAAATGGCTACACCTTC

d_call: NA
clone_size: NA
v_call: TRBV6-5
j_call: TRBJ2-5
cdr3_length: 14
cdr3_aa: CASELRGLGETQYF
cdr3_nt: TGTGCCAGCGAACTGCGGGGTCTGGGGGAGACCCAGTACTTC

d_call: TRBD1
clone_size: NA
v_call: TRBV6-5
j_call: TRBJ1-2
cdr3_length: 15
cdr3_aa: CASSQYRDRRGGYTF
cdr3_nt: TGTGCCAGCAGTCAATACCGGGACAGGAGGGGTGGCTACACCTTC

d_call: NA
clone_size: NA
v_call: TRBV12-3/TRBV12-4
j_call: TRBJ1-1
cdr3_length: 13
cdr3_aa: CASSSRDGTEAFF
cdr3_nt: TGTGCCAGCAGTTCCAGGGATGGGACTGAAGCTTTCTTT

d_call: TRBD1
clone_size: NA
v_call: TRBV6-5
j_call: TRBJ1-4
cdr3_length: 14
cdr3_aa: CASRRGQGGEKLFF
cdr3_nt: TGTGCCAGCAGGAGGGGACAGGGGGGGGAAAAACTGTTTTTT

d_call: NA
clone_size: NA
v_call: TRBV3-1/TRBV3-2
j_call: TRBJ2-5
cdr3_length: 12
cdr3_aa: CASSQVRETQYF
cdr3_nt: TGTGCCAGCAGCCAAGTTCGAGAGACCCAGTACTTC

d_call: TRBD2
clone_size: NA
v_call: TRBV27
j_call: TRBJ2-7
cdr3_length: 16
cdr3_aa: CASSATSGGVAYEQYF
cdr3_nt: TGTGCCAGCAGTGCGACTAGCGGGGGGGTAGCCTACGAGCAGTACTTC

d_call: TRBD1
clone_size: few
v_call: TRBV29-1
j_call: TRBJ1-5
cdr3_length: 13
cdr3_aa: CSTGQGEGQPQHF
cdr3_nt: TGCAGCACCGGACAGGGAGAGGGGCAGCCCCAGCATTTT

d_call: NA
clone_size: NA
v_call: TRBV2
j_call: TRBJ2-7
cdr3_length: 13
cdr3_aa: CASSGDIQGEQYF
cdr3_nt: TGTGCCAGCAGCGGGGACATTCAGGGGGAGCAGTACTTC

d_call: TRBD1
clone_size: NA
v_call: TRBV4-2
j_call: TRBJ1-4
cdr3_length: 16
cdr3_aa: CASSQEPDRVGEKLFF
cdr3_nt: TGTGCCAGCAGCCAAGAACCAGACAGGGTTGGAGAAAAACTGTTTTTT

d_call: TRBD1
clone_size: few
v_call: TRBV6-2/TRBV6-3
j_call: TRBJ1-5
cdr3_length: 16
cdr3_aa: CASSPLRGQVNQPQHF
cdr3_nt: TGTGCCAGCAGTCCACTTAGGGGACAGGTTAATCAGCCCCAGCATTTT

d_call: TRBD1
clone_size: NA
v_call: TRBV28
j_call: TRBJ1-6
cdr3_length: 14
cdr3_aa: CASSPQGGGSPLHF
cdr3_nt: TGTGCCAGCAGCCCCCAGGGGGGAGGATCACCCCTCCACTTT

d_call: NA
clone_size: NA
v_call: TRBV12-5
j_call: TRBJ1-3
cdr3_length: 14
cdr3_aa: CASALGSSGNTIYF
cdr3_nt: TGTGCTAGTGCCCTCGGGTCCTCTGGAAACACCATATATTTT

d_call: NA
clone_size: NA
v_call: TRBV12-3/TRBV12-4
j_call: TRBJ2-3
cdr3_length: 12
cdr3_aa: CASGALRDTQYF
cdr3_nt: TGTGCCAGCGGGGCCCTAAGAGATACGCAGTATTTT

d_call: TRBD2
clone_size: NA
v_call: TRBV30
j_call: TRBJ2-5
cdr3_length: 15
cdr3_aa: CALTSGGTYLETQYF
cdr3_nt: TGTGCCTTAACTAGCGGGGGGACGTATTTGGAGACCCAGTACTTC

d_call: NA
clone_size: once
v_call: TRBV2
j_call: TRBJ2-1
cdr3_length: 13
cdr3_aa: CASNGEGYNEQFF
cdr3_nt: TGTGCCAGCAACGGAGAGGGATACAATGAGCAGTTCTTC

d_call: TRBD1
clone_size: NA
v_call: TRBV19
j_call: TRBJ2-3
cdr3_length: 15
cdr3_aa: CASVGTGVKRDTQYF
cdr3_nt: TGTGCCAGTGTGGGGACAGGGGTCAAAAGGGATACGCAGTATTTT

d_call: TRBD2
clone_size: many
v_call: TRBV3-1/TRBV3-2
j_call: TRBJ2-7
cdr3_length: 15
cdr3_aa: CASAPGRAARDEQYF
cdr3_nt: TGTGCCAGCGCTCCCGGGAGGGCAGCTCGGGACGAGCAGTACTTC

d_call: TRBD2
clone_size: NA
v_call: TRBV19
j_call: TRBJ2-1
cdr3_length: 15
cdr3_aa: CASSKTSGGRNEQFF
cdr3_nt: TGTGCCAGTAGTAAAACTAGCGGGGGGAGGAATGAGCAGTTCTTC

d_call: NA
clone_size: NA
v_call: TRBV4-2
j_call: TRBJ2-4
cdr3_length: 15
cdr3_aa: CASSQDAGAKNIQYF
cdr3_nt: TGTGCCAGCAGCCAAGATGCCGGGGCCAAAAACATTCAGTACTTC

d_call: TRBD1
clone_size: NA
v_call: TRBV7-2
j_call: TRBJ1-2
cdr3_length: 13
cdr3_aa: CASSPGQRHGYTF
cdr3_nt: TGTGCCAGCAGCCCGGGACAGAGGCATGGCTACACCTTC

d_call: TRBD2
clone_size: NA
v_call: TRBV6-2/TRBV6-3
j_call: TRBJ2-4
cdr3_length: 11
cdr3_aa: CASSLGLVQYF
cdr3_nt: TGTGCCAGCAGTTTAGGACTAGTCCAGTACTTC

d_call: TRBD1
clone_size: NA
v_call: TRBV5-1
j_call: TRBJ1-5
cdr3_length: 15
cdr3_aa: CASSWGTGKNQPQHF
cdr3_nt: TGCGCCAGCAGCTGGGGGACAGGGAAGAATCAGCCCCAGCATTTT

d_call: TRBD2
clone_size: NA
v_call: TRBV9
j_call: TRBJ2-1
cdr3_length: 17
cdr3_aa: CASSVELAGGSYNEQFF
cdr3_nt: TGTGCCAGCAGCGTAGAGCTCGCGGGGGGTTCCTACAATGAGCAGTTCTTC

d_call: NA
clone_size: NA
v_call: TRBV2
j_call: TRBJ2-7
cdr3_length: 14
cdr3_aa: CASKTPRTPYEQYF
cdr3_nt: TGTGCCAGCAAGACCCCCCGGACACCTTACGAGCAGTACTTC